This TCR beta chain emerged from a study of cytomegalovirus exposure and HLA in healthy donors. V lost 6 bases and J lost 3; bases outside the gene matches: 1. The CDR3 covers 11 residues. The germline V gene encodes CDR1 DFQATT and CDR2 SNEGSKA (reference sequence). As regards this clone: The antigen remains undetermined.

Findings and limits, study-wide: In an earlier analysis, most TCR beta V segments were productive about 87% or about 30% of the time. Some TCR beta chains (roughly 160 of them) were listed as cytomegalovirus-associated. Researchers reportedly found TCR beta sequences accurately predicted most subjects' HLA-A and HLA-B alleles. Specific recognition of CMV antigens was confirmed in vitro for a few chains (all CMV-associated).

Primers: 60 Vbeta forward and 13 Jbeta reverse. This table comes from immunoSEQ multiplex PCR, and its TCRdb copy is limited to in-frame clones, with some not included. The table shows approximately 110,000 clones, with 74% occurring only once. The J gene is TRBJ1-2, the V gene TRBV20-1; 7 nucleotides match TRBD1. Sequencing was done on a sample of PBMCs. The clonotype comes from a woman aged 45 to 65 in good health and CMV-seropositive. The CDR3 loop reads CSAGQDYGYTF. In DNA, the CDR3 is TGCAGTGCCGGACAGGACTATGGCTACACCTTC.